The sequence of this TCR beta chain was determined in a study of cytomegalovirus exposure and HLA in healthy donors. As regards this clone: As yet, its antigen is unknown.

It was with 60 Vbeta and 13 Jbeta primers that the PCR ran. The assay was immunoSEQ multiplex PCR, and TCRdb's table has in-frame clones only and misses some. The data contain about 110,000 clones, 79% of them singletons. Study findings and constraints: Most TCR sequences were uncommon, yet certain public TCRs appeared in many donors.

Healthy bone marrow donors formed the donor group. This TCR came from a woman aged 18-29 years in good health and CMV-seropositive. Source material: PBMCs.

CDR3 in DNA: TGTGCCAGCAGTTACAAGGACAGGGATCAGCCCCAGCATTTT. Its translation: CASSYKDRDQPQHF. The rearrangement links TRBV6-6 to TRBJ1-5; 8 bases are a match to TRBD1. The junction had 2 bases not matched to a gene; V was cut back by 2 bases and J by 5 bases. From germline, CDR1 is MNHNY and CDR2 SVGAGI (reference sequence). This CDR3 spans 14 amino acids.